Listed below are T cell receptor beta chains from one sample, sequenced in a study of blood T cell repertoires in COVID-19. Libraries were prepared by immunoSEQ multiplex PCR; TCRdb keeps only in-frame clonotypes and omits some of them. The sample comprises more than 150,000 clones, 87% of which are singletons, and roughly 2.5% rests with the top ten. Sample: peripheral blood. These receptors were collected from a man aged 35-49 years with active or convalescent COVID-19. Both conserved end residues are part of each CDR3. A D gene is named only where the DNA matches it firmly. Rows give clone size only sometimes, using once, few, many, or a class for an expanded clone.

length: 15; V: TRBV19; J: TRBJ2-7; D: TRBD1; size: -; DNA: TGTGCCAGTAGAGAGAGGGGACAGCGGACCTACGAGCAGTACTTC; CDR3: CASRERGQRTYEQYF
length: 14; V: TRBV18; J: TRBJ1-4; D: TRBD1; size: -; DNA: TGTGCCAGCTCACTTGACAGGGTGGGTGAAAAACTGTTTTTT; CDR3: CASSLDRVGEKLFF
length: 15; V: TRBV5-5; J: TRBJ2-7; D: -; size: -; DNA: TGTGCCAGCAGCTTGGGACAGGCCGACTCCTACGAGCAGTACTTC; CDR3: CASSLGQADSYEQYF
length: 15; V: TRBV5-4; J: TRBJ2-1; D: -; size: once; DNA: TGTGCCAGCAGCGGCCTAGCCTTAACTGGCAATGAGCAGTTCTTC; CDR3: CASSGLALTGNEQFF
length: 13; V: TRBV6-5; J: TRBJ2-7; D: -; size: -; DNA: TGTGCCAGCAGTTTGAACAGGTACTACGAGCAGTACTTC; CDR3: CASSLNRYYEQYF
length: 13; V: TRBV3-1/TRBV3-2; J: TRBJ2-5; D: TRBD2; size: once; DNA: TGTGCCAGCTCCCTCCGGGAGGGAGGGACCCAGTACTTC; CDR3: CASSLREGGTQYF
length: 20; V: TRBV6-7; J: TRBJ2-1; D: TRBD2; size: -; DNA: TGTGCCAGCAGTTGGGATCGACTAGCGGGGGGTTTTAGCTCCTACAATGAGCAGTTCTTC; CDR3: CASSWDRLAGGFSSYNEQFF
length: 14; V: TRBV7-9; J: TRBJ1-1; D: -; size: -; DNA: TGTGCCAGCAGCCAAAGAACTGGGAACACTGAAGCTTTCTTT; CDR3: CASSQRTGNTEAFF
length: 20; V: TRBV23-1; J: TRBJ2-1; D: TRBD1; size: -; DNA: TGCGCCAGCAGTCAATCGGGGCCTGAACCCCGGGACAGGGGAGGCTATGAGCAGTTCTTC; CDR3: CASSQSGPEPRDRGGYEQFF
length: 14; V: TRBV6-6; J: TRBJ1-4; D: -; size: -; DNA: TGTGCCAGCAGTCCGCCGGGGAGTAATGAAAAACTGTTTTTT; CDR3: CASSPPGSNEKLFF
length: 16; V: TRBV3-1/TRBV3-2; J: TRBJ1-1; D: -; size: -; DNA: TGTGCCAGCTTGAACCAAAGCCCGAGTATGAACACTGAAGCTTTCTTT; CDR3: CASLNQSPSMNTEAFF
length: 14; V: TRBV19; J: TRBJ1-1; D: TRBD1; size: -; DNA: TGTGCCAGTAGTGCCGCCGGGACAGGCTTTCAGGCTTTCTTT; CDR3: CASSAAGTGFQAFF
length: 14; V: TRBV13; J: TRBJ1-2; D: -; size: -; DNA: TGTGCCAGCAGCTTCGCCGGGACAATGAATGGCTACACCTTC; CDR3: CASSFAGTMNGYTF
length: 12; V: TRBV10-2; J: TRBJ2-7; D: -; size: once; DNA: TGCGCCAGCAGTGAGGCGAGAATCGGGCAGTACTTC; CDR3: CASSEARIGQYF
length: 12; V: TRBV28; J: TRBJ2-1; D: -; size: -; DNA: TGTGCCAGCATGGATGGCAGGGGTGAGCAGTTCTTC; CDR3: CASMDGRGEQFF
length: 14; V: TRBV7-9; J: TRBJ1-4; D: -; size: once; DNA: TGTGCCAGCAGACTGACAGCAACTAATGAAAAACTGTTTTTT; CDR3: CASRLTATNEKLFF
length: 15; V: TRBV6-2/TRBV6-3; J: TRBJ1-6; D: TRBD1; size: -; DNA: TGTGCCAGCAGTGTGGACAGGCGGAAGGAGGGACCCCTCCACTTT; CDR3: CASSVDRRKEGPLHF
length: 16; V: TRBV27; J: TRBJ1-1; D: -; size: -; DNA: TGTGCCAGCAGTTCGGGACTTACGGAGATGAACACTGAAGCTTTCTTT; CDR3: CASSSGLTEMNTEAFF
length: 14; V: TRBV2; J: TRBJ1-1; D: -; size: -; DNA: TGTGCCAGCAGTGTAAAGGGGGTCCGGACTGAAGCTTTCTTT; CDR3: CASSVKGVRTEAFF
length: 13; V: TRBV6-5; J: TRBJ1-2; D: -; size: -; DNA: TGTGCCAGCAGTTACGGGAGGGCCTATGGCTACACCTTC; CDR3: CASSYGRAYGYTF
length: 16; V: TRBV2; J: TRBJ2-3; D: TRBD2; size: once; DNA: TGTGCCAGCAGTCCGCAGCGGGGGGTAGTTACAGATACGCAGTATTTT; CDR3: CASSPQRGVVTDTQYF
length: 18; V: TRBV27; J: TRBJ2-6; D: -; size: -; DNA: TGTGCCAGCAGTTCAAGGACAGCAAGTCGCTCTGGGGCCAACGTCCTGACTTTC; CDR3: CASSSRTASRSGANVLTF
length: 16; V: TRBV5-1; J: TRBJ1-6; D: TRBD1; size: -; DNA: TGCGCCAGCAGCCGGCTCGGGACAGACTATAATTCACCCCTCCACTTT; CDR3: CASSRLGTDYNSPLHF
length: 15; V: TRBV5-1; J: TRBJ1-1; D: TRBD1; size: -; DNA: TGCGCCAGCAGCTGGGGGACAGAAGAGAACACTGAAGCTTTCTTT; CDR3: CASSWGTEENTEAFF
length: 12; V: TRBV6-5; J: TRBJ2-5; D: -; size: -; DNA: TGTGCCAGCAGAGCGGTTCAAGAGACCCAGTACTTC; CDR3: CASRAVQETQYF
length: 13; V: TRBV30; J: TRBJ2-1; D: TRBD2; size: -; DNA: TGTGCCTGGAGCCCGGGGGGCTACAATGAGCAGTTCTTC; CDR3: CAWSPGGYNEQFF
length: 15; V: TRBV7-9; J: TRBJ2-3; D: TRBD1; size: -; DNA: TGTGCCAGCAGCGAGAGGGGGCCTAGCACAGATACGCAGTATTTT; CDR3: CASSERGPSTDTQYF
length: 15; V: TRBV5-1; J: TRBJ2-6; D: -; size: -; DNA: TGCGCCAGCAGCTTGGGACAGCCTGGGGCCAACGTCCTGACTTTC; CDR3: CASSLGQPGANVLTF
length: 14; V: TRBV11-1; J: TRBJ1-6; D: TRBD1; size: -; DNA: TGTGCCAGCAGTTGGACAGGGGGTAATTCACCCCTCCACTTT; CDR3: CASSWTGGNSPLHF
length: 17; V: TRBV7-2; J: TRBJ1-2; D: -; size: -; DNA: TGTGCCAGCAGCCGCGGAGGGAGGCATCAAGCTAACTATGGCTACACCTTC; CDR3: CASSRGGRHQANYGYTF
length: 17; V: TRBV5-4; J: TRBJ2-3; D: TRBD2; size: -; DNA: TGTGCCAGCAGCCTCAGACTAGCGGGGGCGACCACAGATACGCAGTATTTT; CDR3: CASSLRLAGATTDTQYF
length: 16; V: TRBV5-8; J: TRBJ2-4; D: -; size: -; DNA: TGTGCCAGCAGCCTACTTGGGACACCAGGGAGGGACATTCAGTACTTC; CDR3: CASSLLGTPGRDIQYF
length: 12; V: TRBV30; J: TRBJ1-1; D: -; size: -; DNA: TGTGCCTCTACGACGGGTAACACTGAAGCTTTCTTT; CDR3: CASTTGNTEAFF
length: 15; V: TRBV6-5; J: TRBJ1-2; D: TRBD1; size: -; DNA: TGTGCCAGCAGAGAGTTCCGGGACAGGACCTATGGCTACACCTTC; CDR3: CASREFRDRTYGYTF
length: 15; V: TRBV27; J: TRBJ1-3; D: TRBD1; size: -; DNA: TGTGCCAGCAGTCCGGACAGGAGCTCTGGAAACACCATATATTTT; CDR3: CASSPDRSSGNTIYF
length: 14; V: TRBV5-1; J: TRBJ2-7; D: TRBD1; size: -; DNA: TGCGCCAGCAGCTGGGGGACAGGGACCTACGAGCAGTACTTC; CDR3: CASSWGTGTYEQYF
length: 15; V: TRBV24-1; J: TRBJ1-1; D: TRBD1; size: -; DNA: TGTGCCACCAGCCAGGGGGCCGACCTGAACACTGAAGCTTTCTTT; CDR3: CATSQGADLNTEAFF
length: 13; V: TRBV7-2; J: TRBJ1-2; D: -; size: -; DNA: TGTGCCAGCAGCTACCTGACAGGAGTAGGCTACACCTTC; CDR3: CASSYLTGVGYTF
length: 16; V: TRBV28; J: TRBJ1-5; D: TRBD1; size: few; DNA: TGTGCCAGCAGTTCTAGGACAGGGCCGGGGGGTTGGCCCCAGCATTTT; CDR3: CASSSRTGPGGWPQHF
length: 16; V: TRBV29-1; J: TRBJ1-2; D: TRBD1; size: -; DNA: TGCAGCGTTGAAAATCCGTGGGACAGGGATTATGAGGGCTACACCTTC; CDR3: CSVENPWDRDYEGYTF
length: 18; V: TRBV30; J: TRBJ1-4; D: TRBD1; size: -; DNA: TGTGCCTGGTCTCTCCGGGACAGGGGCCTGTTAGATGCTGAAAAACTGTTTTTT; CDR3: CAWSLRDRGLLDAEKLFF
length: 16; V: TRBV25-1; J: TRBJ2-2; D: -; size: -; DNA: TGTGCCAGCAGTGAATATGGACCCAGGGCCACCGGGGAGCTGTTTTTT; CDR3: CASSEYGPRATGELFF
length: 13; V: TRBV27; J: TRBJ2-7; D: -; size: -; DNA: TGTGCCAGCAGGCGGCAGGGCACCTACGAGCAGTACTTC; CDR3: CASRRQGTYEQYF
length: 14; V: TRBV19; J: TRBJ1-1; D: -; size: -; DNA: TGTGCCAGTAGTATTTCAGGTTGGGACACTGAAGCTTTCTTT; CDR3: CASSISGWDTEAFF
length: 14; V: TRBV5-4; J: TRBJ2-2; D: TRBD2; size: -; DNA: TGTGCCAGCAGGGGCGGGGGGACCACCGGGGAGCTGTTTTTT; CDR3: CASRGGGTTGELFF
length: 14; V: TRBV6-5; J: TRBJ2-2; D: TRBD2; size: -; DNA: TGTGCCAGCGGGAGGGCCCAAGATTGGGGGGAGCTGTTTTTT; CDR3: CASGRAQDWGELFF
length: 14; V: TRBV2; J: TRBJ2-3; D: TRBD1; size: few; DNA: TGTGCCAGCTGCCGGGACAGGGGCGCAGATACGCAGTATTTT; CDR3: CASCRDRGADTQYF
length: 15; V: TRBV10-1; J: TRBJ1-1; D: TRBD1; size: -; DNA: TGCGCCAGCAGTGGGGCGACAGGGGCCCTCGGGGAGGCTTTCTTT; CDR3: CASSGATGALGEAFF
length: 14; V: TRBV10-3; J: TRBJ2-2; D: TRBD2; size: -; DNA: TGTGCCATCGGAGCGGGGGGCAACACCGGGGAGCTGTTTTTT; CDR3: CAIGAGGNTGELFF
length: 14; V: TRBV13; J: TRBJ1-5; D: -; size: -; DNA: TGTGCCAGCAGCTTAGGCAGGGGCAATCAGCCCCAGCATTTT; CDR3: CASSLGRGNQPQHF
length: 16; V: TRBV2; J: TRBJ1-2; D: -; size: -; DNA: TGTGCCAGCAGTGAAGTTCTGACAGGCCAGCTGTATGGCTACACCTTC; CDR3: CASSEVLTGQLYGYTF
length: 14; V: TRBV9; J: TRBJ2-1; D: TRBD2; size: once; DNA: TGTGCCAGCAGCTCACGGACTAGCTCCAATGAGCAGTTCTTC; CDR3: CASSSRTSSNEQFF
length: 14; V: TRBV28; J: TRBJ1-2; D: -; size: -; DNA: TGTGCCAGCAGTCTCAACAGGCTTCGGTATGGCTACACCTTC; CDR3: CASSLNRLRYGYTF